This entry features one TCR beta chain sequence. This entry is derived from a study of blood T cell repertoires in COVID-19. Study in general: Italy, Spain and the United States were the sources of the convalescent and acute COVID-19 samples. PBMCs, B-cell-depleted T cells, or T cells provided the cDNA or gDNA that made up the material.

Donors in Cohort 3 counted as recovered after two negative PCRs, clearance, or symptom resolution. In germline, CDR1 is SEHNR, CDR2 FQNEAQ (reference sequence). Trimming cost V 5 bases and J 0 bases, with 17 bases left between them. This CDR3 region has 17 residues. Generated by immunoSEQ multiplex PCR, the TCRdb table keeps only in-frame clones and is missing some. Counted here are around 180,000 clones, around 86% occurring once; the ten biggest clones make up more than 7.5%. The sequence derives from a woman aged 25 to 45 who had recovered from COVID-19. The sequenced sample consisted of PBMCs or T cells enriched from blood (not recorded which). This sequence joins TRBV7-9 and TRBJ1-3; D not certain. The CDR3 DNA reads TGTGCCAGCAGCCCACCTGGTGCAGCGAGCTCTGGAAACACCATATATTTT. Amino acids: CASSPPGAASSGNTIYF.